This T cell receptor (beta chain) was sequenced for a study of T cells after yellow fever vaccination (dated by TCRdb to about 2019). For the wider study: The SMART-Seq v4 Ultra Low Input RNA kit was used to prepare libraries from fractions with low cell numbers. The cohort comprised two healthy male donors, one aged 18 to 29 and one aged 30 to 40 years. To follow T-cell clones before and after primary and booster YFV17D yellow fever vaccination, bulk TCR alpha and beta repertoires were sequenced over time. Bulk PBMC replicates and cell subsets were isolated from blood drawn at multiple timepoints before and after both primary and secondary immunization. Broad study findings and their caveats: Because the study included only a couple of donors, the extent to which the findings can be generalized is limited. Compared with the primary T-cell response, the secondary T-cell response was faster but weaker, reaching its peak on day 5 rather than on day 15. A small share of clonotypes was detected in both CD4 and CD8 compartments, with the overlap likely arising from convergent recombination. Most clones expanded after primary vaccination (around 96% of CD4 and approximately 90% of CD8) were re-detected after the booster, suggesting that broad memory maintenance occurred. Because abundant contaminating clonotypes from the bulk population could be contained in FACS-sorted repertoires, computational filtering was required.

This clonotype was seen many times. No cognate antigen has been identified for it. Base qualities are not provided; no much larger clone lies one nucleotide away. CDR1 and CDR2 are drawn from the germline V gene: LGHNA, YSLEER. The V and J ends are trimmed by 0 bases and 0 bases, leaving 9 bases between them. The CDR3 runs 16 residues from the cysteine to the phenylalanine. The retained sequence is limited to the CDR3, 48 bases, with the frame set at the first base. The sample's treatment or condition, from its label and the paper: live attenuated yellow fever vaccine strain. At each blood-draw timepoint, two biological replicates of bulk PBMCs were collected. A standard Ficoll-Paque protocol was used to isolate PBMCs from peripheral blood. TriZol was used to extract RNA from bulk PBMCs, CD4 and CD8 fractions, and dextramer-positive and dextramer-negative fractions. Sequencer: Illumina NovaSeq 6000. TCR cDNA was synthesized by 5'RACE template switching, through which a universal primer site and unique molecular identifiers were introduced. Priming for cDNA synthesis came from both the TCR alpha and TCR beta constant segments. Two PCR steps were used to amplify libraries, with sample barcodes and sequencing adapters being added in the second step. Sequencing of libraries was performed on Illumina HiSeq 2500 (2x100 bp) or NovaSeq (2x150 bp). In the original analysis: MIGEC handled demultiplexing of reads and collapsing into UMI consensus sequences, while MiXCR performed V(D)J alignment. Vaccine-responding clonotypes were identified with edgeR using replicate PBMC samples, with FDR below 0.01 and a log2 fold change above 5 up to day 15 being required. CD4 or CD8 identity was assigned to each bulk clonotype according to whether the clonotype was present at higher abundance in the sequenced CD4 repertoire or the sequenced CD8 repertoire. Using fastp at Q25 and MiXCR, TCRdb reprocessed the public reads and kept productive beta chains. CDR3 protein duplicates are merged, each entry listing the most common genes and DNA. The V and J calls were determined by TCRdb, not by the authors. Here the sample has about 240,000 distinct CDR3 sequences; approximately 3.8% occur a single time. The ten largest clonotypes hold under 20% of the sample.

The chain joins TRBV4-3 to TRBJ1-3, with an unclear D gene assignment. This sequence was found in a man aged 18 to 30 who received the YFV17D yellow fever vaccine. Sequencing used PBMCs, obtained 15 days after the yellow fever booster vaccination. The CDR3 region has the sequence CASSQDLMSSGNTIYF. The DNA reads TGCGCCAGCAGCCAAGATTTAATGAGCTCTGGAAACACCATATATTTT.